This TCR beta chain was found in a study of blood T cells in healthy people across ages. Study-wide results and limits: Observed TCR beta diversity per million T cells went down as age went up. This fall followed a roughly linear course with age.

The germline CDR1 and CDR2 sequences are WSHSY and SAAADI. The CDR3 is 16 residues long. Trimming took 7 bases from V and 5 from J; bases not matched to a gene: 9. This clonotype was observed a few times. The antigen is unknown. A sample-barcoded 5' primer and a J-beta primer mix were used in a second PCR of roughly 7 to 11 cycles. Each of the cDNA molecules was tagged by a template-switch adaptor with 12 random nucleotides. MiXCR was run by TCRdb on the 5' RACE reads, yielding one entry per CDR3 protein. The sample includes 1.4 million to 1.5 million distinct CDR3 sequences, 42% seen only once; the top ten take 7.9%.

V and J are TRBV10-2 and TRBJ2-1, with 12 bases lining up with TRBD2. The sequenced sample consisted of blood. The receptor was isolated from a woman aged 18-29 years in good health. The DNA of the CDR3 is TGCGCCAGCATACGGGATGCTAGCGGGAGGGACAATGAGCAGTTCTTC. Protein sequence: CASIRDASGRDNEQFF.